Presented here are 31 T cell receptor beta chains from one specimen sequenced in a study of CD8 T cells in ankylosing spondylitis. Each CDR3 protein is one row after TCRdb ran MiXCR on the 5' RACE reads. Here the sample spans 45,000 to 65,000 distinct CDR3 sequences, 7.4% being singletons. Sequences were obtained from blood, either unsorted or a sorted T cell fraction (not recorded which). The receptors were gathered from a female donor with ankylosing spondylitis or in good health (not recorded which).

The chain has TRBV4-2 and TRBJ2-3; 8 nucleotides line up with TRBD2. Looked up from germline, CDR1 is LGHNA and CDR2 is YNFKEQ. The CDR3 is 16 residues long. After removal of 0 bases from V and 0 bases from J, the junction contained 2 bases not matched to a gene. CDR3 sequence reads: CASSQETSGSTDTQYF. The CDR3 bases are TGTGCCAGCAGCCAAGAAACTAGCGGAAGCACAGATACGCAGTATTTT.

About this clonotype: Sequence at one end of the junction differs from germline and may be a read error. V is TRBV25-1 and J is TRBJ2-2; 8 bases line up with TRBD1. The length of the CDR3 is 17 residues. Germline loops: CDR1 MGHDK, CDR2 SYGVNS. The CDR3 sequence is CASSEFRRTGNTAELFF. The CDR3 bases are TGTGCTAGCAGTGAATTTAGGCGGACAGGGAACACCGCGGAGCTGTTTTTT.

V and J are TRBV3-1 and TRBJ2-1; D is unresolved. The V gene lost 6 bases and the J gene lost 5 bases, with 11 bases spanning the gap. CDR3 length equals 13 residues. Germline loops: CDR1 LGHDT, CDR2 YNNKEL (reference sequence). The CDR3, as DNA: TGTGCCAGCAGGAATCGGGTCGACAATGAGCAGTTCTTC. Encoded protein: CASRNRVDNEQFF.

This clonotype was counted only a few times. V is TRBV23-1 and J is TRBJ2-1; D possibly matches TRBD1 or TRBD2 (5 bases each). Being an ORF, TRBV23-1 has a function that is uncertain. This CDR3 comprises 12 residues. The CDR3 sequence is CVWDGLRAEQFF. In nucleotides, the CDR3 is TGCGTCTGGGACGGACTTCGGGCTGAGCAGTTCTTC.

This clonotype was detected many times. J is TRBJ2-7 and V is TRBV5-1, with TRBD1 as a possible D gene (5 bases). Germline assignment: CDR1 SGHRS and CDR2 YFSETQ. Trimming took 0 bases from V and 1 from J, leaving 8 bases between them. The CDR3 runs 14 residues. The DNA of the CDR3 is TGCGCCAGCAGCTTGGGGCAGGGTTCCTACGAGCAGTACTTC. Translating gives CASSLGQGSYEQYF.

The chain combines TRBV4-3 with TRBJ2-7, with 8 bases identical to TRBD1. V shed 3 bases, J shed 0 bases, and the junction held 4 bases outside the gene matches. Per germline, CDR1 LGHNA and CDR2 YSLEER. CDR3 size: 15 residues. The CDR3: CASSQGTGLSYEQYF. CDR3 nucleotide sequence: TGCGCCAGCAGCCAGGGGACAGGTCTCTCCTACGAGCAGTACTTC.

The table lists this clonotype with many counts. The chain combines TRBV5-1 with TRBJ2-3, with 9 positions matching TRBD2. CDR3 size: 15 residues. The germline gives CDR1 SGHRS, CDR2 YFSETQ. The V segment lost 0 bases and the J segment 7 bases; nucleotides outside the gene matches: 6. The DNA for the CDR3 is TGCGCCAGCAGCTTGGATCGGCTAGCGGGGAATACGCAGTATTTT. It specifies CASSLDRLAGNTQYF.

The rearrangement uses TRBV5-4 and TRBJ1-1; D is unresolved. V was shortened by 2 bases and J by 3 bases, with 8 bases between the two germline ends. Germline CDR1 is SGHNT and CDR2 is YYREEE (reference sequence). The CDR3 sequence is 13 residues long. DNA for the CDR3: TGTGCCAGCAGCTTTCGACGGGACACTGAAGCTTTCTTT. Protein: CASSFRRDTEAFF.

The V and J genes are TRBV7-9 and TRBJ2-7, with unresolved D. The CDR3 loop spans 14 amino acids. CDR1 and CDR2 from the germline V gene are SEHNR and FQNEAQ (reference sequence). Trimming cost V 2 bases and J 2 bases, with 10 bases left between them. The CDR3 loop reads CASSLLGSPYEQYV. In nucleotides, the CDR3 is TGTGCCAGCAGCTTACTGGGGTCTCCCTACGAGCAGTACGTC.

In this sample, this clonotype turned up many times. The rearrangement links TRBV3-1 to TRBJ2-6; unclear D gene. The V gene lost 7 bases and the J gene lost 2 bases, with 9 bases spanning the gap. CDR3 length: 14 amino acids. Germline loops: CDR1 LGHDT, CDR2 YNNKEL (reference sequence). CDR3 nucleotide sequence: TGTGCCAGCAACTTGAAGGCTGGGGCCAACGTCCTGACTTTC. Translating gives CASNLKAGANVLTF.

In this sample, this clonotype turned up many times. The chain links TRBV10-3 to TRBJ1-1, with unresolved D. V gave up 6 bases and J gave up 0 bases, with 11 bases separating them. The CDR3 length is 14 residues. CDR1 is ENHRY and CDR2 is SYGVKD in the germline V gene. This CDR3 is CAISPRALNTEAFF. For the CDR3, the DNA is TGTGCCATCAGCCCCCGGGCCTTGAACACTGAAGCTTTCTTT.

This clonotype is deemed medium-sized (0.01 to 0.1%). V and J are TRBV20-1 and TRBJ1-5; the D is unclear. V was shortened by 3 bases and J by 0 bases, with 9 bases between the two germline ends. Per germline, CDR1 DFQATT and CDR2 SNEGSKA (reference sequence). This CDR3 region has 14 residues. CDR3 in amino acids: CSASSRYSNQPQHF. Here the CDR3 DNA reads TGCAGTGCTAGTTCACGATATAGCAATCAGCCCCAGCATTTT.

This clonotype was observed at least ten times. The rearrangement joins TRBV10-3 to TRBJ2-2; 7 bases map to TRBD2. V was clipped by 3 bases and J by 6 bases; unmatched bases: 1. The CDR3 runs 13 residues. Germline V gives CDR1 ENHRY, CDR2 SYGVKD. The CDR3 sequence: CAISDREAGELFF. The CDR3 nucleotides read TGTGCCATCAGTGATCGGGAGGCCGGGGAGCTGTTTTTT.

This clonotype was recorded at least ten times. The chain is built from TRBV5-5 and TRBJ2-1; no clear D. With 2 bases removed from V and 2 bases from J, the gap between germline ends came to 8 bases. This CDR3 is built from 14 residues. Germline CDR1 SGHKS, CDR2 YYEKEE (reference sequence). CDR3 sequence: CASSFLRAYNEQFF. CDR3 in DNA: TGTGCCAGCAGCTTTCTCCGGGCCTACAATGAGCAGTTCTTC.

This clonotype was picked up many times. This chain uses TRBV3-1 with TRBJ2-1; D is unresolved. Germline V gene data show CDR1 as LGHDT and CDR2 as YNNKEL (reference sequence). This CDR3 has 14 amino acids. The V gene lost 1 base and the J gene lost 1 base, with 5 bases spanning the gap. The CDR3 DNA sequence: TGTGCCAGCAGCCAAGGGGGATCCTACAATGAGCAGTTCTTC. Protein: CASSQGGSYNEQFF.

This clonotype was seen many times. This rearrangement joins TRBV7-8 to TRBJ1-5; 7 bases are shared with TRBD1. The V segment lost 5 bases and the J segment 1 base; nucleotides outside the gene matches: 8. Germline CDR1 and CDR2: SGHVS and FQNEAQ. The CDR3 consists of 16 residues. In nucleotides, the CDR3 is TGTGCCAGCAGCGTCCACAGGGGAGGGAGCAATCAGCCCCAGCATTTT. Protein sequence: CASSVHRGGSNQPQHF.

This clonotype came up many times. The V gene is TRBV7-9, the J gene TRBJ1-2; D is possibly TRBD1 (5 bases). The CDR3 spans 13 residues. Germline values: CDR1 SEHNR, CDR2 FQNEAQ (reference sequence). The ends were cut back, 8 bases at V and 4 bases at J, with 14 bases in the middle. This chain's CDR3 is CASPRDGGYGYTF. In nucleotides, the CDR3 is TGTGCCAGCCCCCGGGACGGTGGCTATGGCTACACCTTC.

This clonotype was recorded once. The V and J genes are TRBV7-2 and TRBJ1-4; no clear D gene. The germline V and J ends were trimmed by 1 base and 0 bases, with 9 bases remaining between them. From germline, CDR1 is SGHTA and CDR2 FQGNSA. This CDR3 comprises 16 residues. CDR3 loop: CASSLVSATTNEKLFF. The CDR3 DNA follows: TGTGCCAGCAGCTTAGTCTCGGCCACAACTAATGAAAAACTGTTTTTT.

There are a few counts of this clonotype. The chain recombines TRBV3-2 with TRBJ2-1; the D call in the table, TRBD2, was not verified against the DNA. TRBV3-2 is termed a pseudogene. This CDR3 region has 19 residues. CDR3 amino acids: CACSPGTSGGAWSYNEQFF. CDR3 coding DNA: TGTGCCTGCTCCCCCGGGACTAGCGGGGGGGCGTGGTCCTACAATGAGCAGTTCTTC.

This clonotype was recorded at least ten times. The CDR3 DNA is TGTGCCACCAGCAGAGATAGGACAGCAGCTGGCTACACCTTC. This sequence encodes CATSRDRTAAGYTF. This chain connects TRBV15 to TRBJ1-2, with a weak D call TRBD1 (6 bases). The CDR3 spans 14 residues. Trimming took off 0 bases at V and 7 bases at J, with 12 bases between the two ends. Germline V CDR1 and CDR2: LNHNV, YYDKDF (reference sequence).

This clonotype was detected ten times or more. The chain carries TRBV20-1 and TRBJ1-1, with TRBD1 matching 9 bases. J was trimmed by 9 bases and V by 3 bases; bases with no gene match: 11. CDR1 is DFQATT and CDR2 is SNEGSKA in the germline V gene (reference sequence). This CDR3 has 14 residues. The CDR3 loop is CSASVLSGQGKAFF. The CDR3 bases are TGCAGTGCTAGCGTCCTCTCGGGACAGGGAAAAGCTTTCTTT.

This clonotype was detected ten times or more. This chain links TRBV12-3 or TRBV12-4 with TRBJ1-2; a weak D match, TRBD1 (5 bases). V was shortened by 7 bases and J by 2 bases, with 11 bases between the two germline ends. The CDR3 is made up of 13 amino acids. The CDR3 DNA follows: TGTGCCAGCACCTTACAGGAGAACTATGGCTACACCTTC. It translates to CASTLQENYGYTF.

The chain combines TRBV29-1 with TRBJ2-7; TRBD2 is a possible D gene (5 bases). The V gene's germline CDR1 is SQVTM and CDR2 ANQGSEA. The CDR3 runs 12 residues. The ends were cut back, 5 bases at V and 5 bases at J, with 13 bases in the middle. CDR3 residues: CSVLWTGHEQYF. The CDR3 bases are TGCAGCGTTCTTTGGACTGGGCACGAGCAGTACTTC.

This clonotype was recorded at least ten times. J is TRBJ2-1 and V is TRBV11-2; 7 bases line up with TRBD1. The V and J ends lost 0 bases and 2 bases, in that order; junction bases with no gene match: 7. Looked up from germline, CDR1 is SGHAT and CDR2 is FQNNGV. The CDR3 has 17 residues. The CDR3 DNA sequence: TGTGCCAGCAGCTTAGATTTACGGCAGGGGGCCTACAATGAGCAGTTCTTC. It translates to CASSLDLRQGAYNEQFF.

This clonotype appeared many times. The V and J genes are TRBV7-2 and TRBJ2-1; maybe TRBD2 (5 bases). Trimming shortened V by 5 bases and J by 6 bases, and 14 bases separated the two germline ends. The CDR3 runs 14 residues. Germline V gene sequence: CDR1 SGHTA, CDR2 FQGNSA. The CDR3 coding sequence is TGTGCCAGCAGCCTCTCCCCGGGGTTCAATGAGCAGTTCTTC. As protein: CASSLSPGFNEQFF. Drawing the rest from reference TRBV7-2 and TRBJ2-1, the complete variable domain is GAGVSQSPSNKVTEKGKDVELRCDPISGHTALYWYRQSLGQGLEFLIYFQGNSAPDKSGLPSDRFSAERTGGSVSTLTIQRTQQEDSAVYLCASSLSPGFNEQFFGPGTRLTVL.

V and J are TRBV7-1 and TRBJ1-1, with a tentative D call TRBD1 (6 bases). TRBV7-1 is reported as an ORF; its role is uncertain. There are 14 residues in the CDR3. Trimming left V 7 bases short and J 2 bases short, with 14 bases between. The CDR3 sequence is CASTLGGHNTEAFF. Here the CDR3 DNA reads TGTGCCAGCACTCTCGGGGGCCATAACACTGAAGCTTTCTTT.

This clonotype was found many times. The CDR3 region is CASSESRAGGYYGYTF. CDR3 in DNA: TGTGCCAGCAGTGAAAGCAGAGCTGGAGGGTATTATGGCTACACCTTC. J is TRBJ1-2 and V is TRBV6-1; D is uncertain. The germline V and J ends were trimmed by 2 bases and 5 bases, with 18 bases remaining between them. CDR3 size: 16 residues. Germline CDR1 is MNHNS and CDR2 is SASEGT.

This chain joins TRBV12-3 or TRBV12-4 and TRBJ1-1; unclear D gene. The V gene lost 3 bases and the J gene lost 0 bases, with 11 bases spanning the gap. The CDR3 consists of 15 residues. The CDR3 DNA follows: TGTGCCAGCAGTTTTTATGCAGTCTTGAACACTGAAGCTTTCTTT. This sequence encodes CASSFYAVLNTEAFF.

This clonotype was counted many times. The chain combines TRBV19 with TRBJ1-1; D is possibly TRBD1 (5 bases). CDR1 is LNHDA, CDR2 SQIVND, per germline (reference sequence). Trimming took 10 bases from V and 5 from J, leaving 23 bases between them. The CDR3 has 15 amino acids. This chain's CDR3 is CAITSGGRKITEAFF. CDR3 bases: TGTGCCATAACTAGCGGGGGTCGGAAGATTACTGAAGCTTTCTTT.

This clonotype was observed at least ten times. The CDR3 DNA follows: TGTGCCAGCAGTTACTCGTGGGGATTCAATGAGCAGTTCTTC. This sequence encodes CASSYSWGFNEQFF. The genes are TRBV6-5 and TRBJ2-1; D not resolved. Trimming stripped 0 bases from V and 6 bases from J, with 9 bases between. Germline V gene data show CDR1 as MNHEY and CDR2 as SVGAGI. The CDR3 is 14 amino acids.

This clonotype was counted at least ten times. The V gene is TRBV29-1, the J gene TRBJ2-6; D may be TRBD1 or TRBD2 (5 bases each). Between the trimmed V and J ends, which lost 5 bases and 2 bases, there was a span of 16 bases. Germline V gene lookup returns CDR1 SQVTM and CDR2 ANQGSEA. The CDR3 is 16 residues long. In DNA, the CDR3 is TGCAGCGTTACCCAGGGAGACTACACTGGGGCCAACGTCCTGACTTTC. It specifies CSVTQGDYTGANVLTF.